This T cell receptor (beta chain) emerged from a study of CD8 T cells in Susac syndrome. About 0.45 to 1 ug RNA was reverse transcribed with random hexamers. TCRdb processed the immunoSEQ multiplex PCR reads anew with MiXCR; each CDR3 protein has one entry. Here the sample spans about 120,000 distinct CDR3 sequences, around 94% being singletons. This CDR3 contains 15 residues. V gave up 2 bases and J gave up 3 bases; unmatched junction bases: 6. Germline V CDR1 and CDR2: SGHNT, YYREEE (reference sequence). The TCR comes from a human donor with Susac syndrome. V gene TRBV5-4 combines with J gene TRBJ2-7; 9 bases agree with TRBD1. Source material: CD8+ T cells from PBMCs. CDR3 sequence: CASSLQGADNYEQYF. The CDR3 coding sequence is TGTGCCAGCAGCTTACAGGGGGCCGACAACTACGAGCAGTACTTC.